Sequencing of this T cell receptor (beta chain) was carried out in a study of metastatic and nonmetastatic thyroid tumors. Across the whole study: Repertoires from blood and tumor or nodule tissue of malignant and benign thyroid patients were compared.

Until they underwent thyroid surgery, no patient had received any treatment. The length of the CDR3 is 14 residues. From germline, CDR1 is SGHNT and CDR2 YYREEE (reference sequence). V was trimmed by 4 bases and J by 5 bases, leaving 15 bases between them. TCRdb reassembled clones from the PCR reads with MiXCR. The sample includes around 30,000 clones, 3.5% to 5% of them seen just once. At least ten counts were recorded for this clone. The specimen sequenced was blood. The sequence came from a female donor with papillary thyroid cancer or a benign thyroid nodule (not recorded which). Some clones in this sample may be carry-over from other donors' samples. The rearrangement joins TRBV5-4 to TRBJ1-2; D unresolved. CDR3 nucleotide sequence: TGTGCCAGCAGCAACCATCGAATAGGATATGGCTACACCTTC. Its protein is CASSNHRIGYGYTF.